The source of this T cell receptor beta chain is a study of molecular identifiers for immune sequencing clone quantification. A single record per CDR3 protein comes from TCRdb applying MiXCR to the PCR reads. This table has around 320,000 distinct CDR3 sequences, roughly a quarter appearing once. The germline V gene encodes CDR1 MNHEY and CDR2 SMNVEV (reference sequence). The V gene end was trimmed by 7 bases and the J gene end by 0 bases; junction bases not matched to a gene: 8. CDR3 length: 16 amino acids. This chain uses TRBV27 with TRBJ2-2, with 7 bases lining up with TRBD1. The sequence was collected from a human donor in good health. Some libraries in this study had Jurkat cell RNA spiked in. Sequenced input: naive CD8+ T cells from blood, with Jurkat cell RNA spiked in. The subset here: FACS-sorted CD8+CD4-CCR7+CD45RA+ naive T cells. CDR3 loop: CASTPKTGPNTGELFF. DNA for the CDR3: TGTGCCAGCACCCCGAAGACAGGGCCGAACACCGGGGAGCTGTTTTTT.